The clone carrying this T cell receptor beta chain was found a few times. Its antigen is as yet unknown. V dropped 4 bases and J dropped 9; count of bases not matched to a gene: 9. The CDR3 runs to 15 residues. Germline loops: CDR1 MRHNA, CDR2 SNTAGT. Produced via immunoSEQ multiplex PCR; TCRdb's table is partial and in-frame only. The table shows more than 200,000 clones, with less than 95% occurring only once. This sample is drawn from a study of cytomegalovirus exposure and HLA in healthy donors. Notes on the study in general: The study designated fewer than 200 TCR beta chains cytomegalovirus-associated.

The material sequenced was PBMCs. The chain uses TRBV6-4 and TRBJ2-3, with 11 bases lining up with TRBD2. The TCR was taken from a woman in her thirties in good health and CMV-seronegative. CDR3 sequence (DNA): TGTGCCAGCAGTGTGGTTAGCGGGAGGGCCGAAACGCAGTATTTT. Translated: CASSVVSGRAETQYF.